These 17 T cell receptor beta chains originate from one sample sequenced in a study of human T cells and chemical hapten exposure. Time point reported: patch test 1, 2 weeks after DPC sensitization. Treatment of the sample: therapeutic diphenylcyclopropenone sensitization with weekly scalp DPC. TCRdb reanalysed the RACE reads using MiXCR and keeps one entry per CDR3 protein. The data show roughly 120,000 distinct CDR3 sequences, around 10% seen once. The starting material was whole blood, obtained in connection with sensitization to the hapten diphenylcyclopropenone (DPC). The receptors stem from a woman between 45 and 60 years old with alopecia areata. Some clones in this sample may be carry-over from other donors' samples.

This clonotype has just a few counts. This chain links TRBV2 with TRBJ1-5; 7 nucleotides line up with TRBD1. The CDR3 covers 14 residues. V lost 5 bases to trimming and J lost 6 bases; unmatched junction nucleotides: 7. Germline V gene lookup returns CDR1 SNHLY and CDR2 FYNNEI. CDR3 sequence reads: CASSLQGLSQPQHF. DNA of the CDR3: TGTGCCAGCAGTCTACAGGGGTTAAGTCAGCCCCAGCATTTT.

The chain has TRBV7-9 and TRBJ1-1; D unclear. CDR1 is SEHNR, CDR2 FQNEAQ, per germline (reference sequence). V lost 0 bases to trimming and J lost 3 bases, with 5 bases between them. CDR3 length: 13 amino acids. The CDR3 bases are TGTGCCAGCAGCTTAGCACCATACACTGAAGCTTTCTTT. Translation: CASSLAPYTEAFF.

V and J are TRBV7-2 and TRBJ1-2; 7 bases are shared with TRBD1. Germline CDR1 and CDR2: SGHTA and FQGNSA. Unmatched junction bases numbered 19, after V lost 5 bases and J lost 13 bases. The CDR3 extends over 15 amino acids. CDR3 sequence (DNA): TGTGCCAGCAGCCTCACGACCGGGACAGTCTATTTTTCCACCTTC. Translating gives CASSLTTGTVYFSTF.

This clonotype appeared many times. This chain links TRBV20-1 with TRBJ2-1; TRBD2 matches at 10 bases. V shed 1 base, J shed 2 bases, and the junction held 5 bases outside the gene matches. Germline V gene data show CDR1 as DFQATT and CDR2 as SNEGSKA (reference sequence). CDR3 length: 16 amino acids. CDR3 nucleotide sequence: TGCAGTGCTAGAGGCGCTAGCGGGAGAGCCTACAATGAGCAGTTCTTC. Encoded protein: CSARGASGRAYNEQFF.

This clonotype was found a few times. The CDR3: CASSSWTPGAETQYF. The CDR3 nucleotides read TGTGCCAGCAGCTCGTGGACACCTGGGGCAGAGACCCAGTACTTC. The V and J genes are TRBV11-2 and TRBJ2-5, with a weak D call TRBD1 (5 bases). The CDR3 is 15 residues long. CDR1 and CDR2 from the germline V gene are SGHAT and FQNNGV. Trimming removed 4 bases from V and 4 bases from J, with 16 bases in between.

This clonotype was seen many times. This chain uses TRBV7-9 with TRBJ1-1; 7 nucleotides line up with TRBD1. CDR3 size: 14 residues. J gave up 4 bases and V 5 bases, and 7 bases lay outside the gene matches. Germline V lookup: CDR1 SEHNR, CDR2 FQNEAQ (reference sequence). CDR3 bases: TGTGCCAGCAGCCTGATGACAGGGCCCACTGAAGCTTTCTTT. This sequence encodes CASSLMTGPTEAFF. The variable domain in full, with the rest retrieved from reference TRBV7-9 and TRBJ1-1, is DTGVSQNPRHKITKRGQNVTFRCDPISEHNRLYWYRQTLGQGPEFLTYFQNEAQLEKSRLLSDRFSAERPKGSFSTLEIQRTEQGDSAMYLCASSLMTGPTEAFFGQGTRLTVV.

The chain carries TRBV10-3 and TRBJ2-1, with 10 positions matching TRBD2. Germline V gene lookup returns CDR1 ENHRY and CDR2 SYGVKD. There are 15 residues in the CDR3. The V segment lost 3 bases and the J segment 5 bases; nucleotides outside the gene matches: 4. The CDR3 here is CAISDSGRFDNEQFF. The CDR3 bases are TGTGCCATCAGTGATAGCGGGAGGTTCGACAATGAGCAGTTCTTC.

This clonotype was seen repeatedly, ten times or more. The rearrangement uses TRBV6-1 and TRBJ2-1; 7 bases map to TRBD1. V trimming: 7 bases; J trimming: 0 bases; junction bases outside the gene matches: 9. The CDR3 contains 16 residues. Germline lookup yields CDR1 MNHNS and CDR2 SASEGT. The CDR3 nucleotides read TGTGCCAGCAAAGGACAGGTCTATAGCTCCTACAATGAGCAGTTCTTC. Encoded protein: CASKGQVYSSYNEQFF.

Many counts were recorded for this clonotype. This sequence joins TRBV12-3 or TRBV12-4 and TRBJ2-7; D gene ambiguous. CDR3 size: 13 residues. V dropped 0 bases and J dropped 3 bases, with 6 bases sitting between them. The CDR3 coding sequence is TGTGCCAGCAGTTTAGCGCCCAGCTACGAGCAGTACTTC. Translated: CASSLAPSYEQYF.

This clonotype showed up just a few times. J is TRBJ1-4 and V is TRBV13; D may be TRBD1 (5 bases). CDR1 and CDR2 from the germline V gene are PRHDT and FYEKMQ (reference sequence). CDR3 length: 13 residues. Trimming stripped 4 bases from V and 10 bases from J, with 13 bases between. In DNA, the CDR3 is TGTGCCAGCAGCTCTCAGGGCAGCGGAAAACTGTTTTTT. As protein: CASSSQGSGKLFF.

This chain uses TRBV18 with TRBJ1-1; D gene ambiguous. This CDR3 comprises 14 residues. Trimming took off 2 bases at V and 4 bases at J, with 11 bases between the two ends. Germline V gene lookup returns CDR1 KGHSH and CDR2 LQKENI. CDR3: CASSPVTTSTEAFF. Here the CDR3 DNA reads TGTGCCAGCTCACCAGTAACGACAAGCACTGAAGCTTTCTTT.

This chain uses TRBV10-2 with TRBJ2-2; 8 bases align to TRBD2. There are 15 residues in the CDR3. Germline CDR1 and CDR2: WSHSY and SAAADI. V trimming: 7 bases; J trimming: 7 bases; junction bases outside the gene matches: 11. This CDR3 reads CASTWKSGGDGELFF. In nucleotides, the CDR3 is TGCGCCAGCACCTGGAAGAGCGGGGGAGACGGGGAGCTGTTTTTT.

In this sample, this clonotype turned up a few times. The chain recombines TRBV15 with TRBJ1-2, with D unclear. With 0 bases removed from V and 3 bases from J, the gap between germline ends came to 20 bases. There are 18 residues in the CDR3. CDR1 and CDR2 (germline): LNHNV, YYDKDF (reference sequence). The CDR3, as DNA: TGTGCCACCAGCAGAGAATCCCTCGGTAGAGGGAGCGACTATGGCTACACCTTC. Translating it yields CATSRESLGRGSDYGYTF.

This clonotype was detected ten times or more. This sequence joins TRBV6-6 and TRBJ2-7, with D hard to call. Trimming removed 0 bases at V and 6 bases at J, with 6 bases between. The length of the CDR3 is 12 residues. Germline-derived CDR1 and CDR2 are MNHNY and SVGAGI (reference sequence). In DNA, the CDR3 is TGTGCCAGCAGTTACTCGAGGCCCGAGCAGTACTTC. This translates into CASSYSRPEQYF.

The genes are TRBV12-3 or TRBV12-4 and TRBJ2-5; TRBD1 agrees at 9 bases. The CDR3 totals 14 residues. The V gene end was trimmed by 4 bases and the J gene end by 1 base; junction bases not matched to a gene: 1. This CDR3 is CASSWTGAQETQYF. Written as DNA, the CDR3 is TGTGCCAGCAGTTGGACAGGGGCCCAAGAGACCCAGTACTTC.

This clonotype occurred a few times. The rearrangement links TRBV7-9 to TRBJ2-3; D might be TRBD1 or TRBD2, each matching 5 bases. The length of the CDR3 is 18 residues. Germline loops: CDR1 SEHNR, CDR2 FQNEAQ (reference sequence). The V and J ends lost 2 bases and 0 bases respectively, with 18 bases between them. CDR3 sequence reads: CASSLRSAGAASTDTQYF. The CDR3 bases are TGTGCCAGCAGCTTAAGGTCCGCCGGGGCGGCGAGCACAGATACGCAGTATTTT. The complete variable domain, with remaining parts taken from reference TRBV7-9 and TRBJ2-3, reads DTGVSQNPRHKITKRGQNVTFRCDPISEHNRLYWYRQTLGQGPEFLTYFQNEAQLEKSRLLSDRFSAERPKGSFSTLEIQRTEQGDSAMYLCASSLRSAGAASTDTQYFGPGTRLTVL.

The chain joins TRBV6-6 to TRBJ2-7; D ambiguous. CDR1 is MNHNY and CDR2 is SVGAGI in the germline V gene (reference sequence). CDR3 size: 15 residues. V was clipped by 6 bases and J by 2 bases, with 17 bases between them. DNA for the CDR3: TGTGCCAGCAGCGTAAGTGGACCCCCCACCTACGAGCAGTACTTC. Its protein is CASSVSGPPTYEQYF.